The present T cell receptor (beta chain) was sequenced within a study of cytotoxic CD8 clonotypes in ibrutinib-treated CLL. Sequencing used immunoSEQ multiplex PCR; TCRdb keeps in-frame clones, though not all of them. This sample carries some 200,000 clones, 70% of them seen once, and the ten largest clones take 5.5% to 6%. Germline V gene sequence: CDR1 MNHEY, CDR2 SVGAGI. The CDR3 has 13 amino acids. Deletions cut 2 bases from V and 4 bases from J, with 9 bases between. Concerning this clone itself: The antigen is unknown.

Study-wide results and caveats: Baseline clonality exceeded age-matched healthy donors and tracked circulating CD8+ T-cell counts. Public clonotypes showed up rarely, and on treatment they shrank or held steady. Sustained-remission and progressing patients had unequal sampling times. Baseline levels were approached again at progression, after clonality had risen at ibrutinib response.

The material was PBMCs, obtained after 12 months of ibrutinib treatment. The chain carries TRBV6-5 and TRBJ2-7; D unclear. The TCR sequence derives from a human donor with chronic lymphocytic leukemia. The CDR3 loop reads CASSYGREYEQYF. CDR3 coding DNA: TGTGCCAGCAGTTACGGCCGTGAGTACGAGCAGTACTTC.